The clone carrying this T cell receptor beta chain was seen at least ten times. Germline loops: CDR1 MGHRA, CDR2 YSYEKL. V shed 1 base and J shed 7 bases, with 5 bases lying between them. This CDR3 comprises 13 residues. The time point here: newly diagnosed GD, antithyroid drugs for less than 3 months. Scientists built the TCR library using RNA that was extracted from PBMCs. This sample was taken from a study of regulatory T cells in long-lasting Graves disease. Researchers made TCR beta libraries by using iRepertoire HTBI primers and running Arm-PCR on CDR3 regions. TCRdb fed the multiplex PCR reads into MiXCR, producing one record per CDR3 protein. The sample consists of about 210,000 distinct CDR3 sequences, approximately 18% of them appearing once. This sample also belongs to another study, concerning T cells in Graves' hyperthyroidism and ophthalmopathy. That work adds: Graves' hyperthyroidism qualified as stable when ophthalmopathy did not progress within 18 months. For ophthalmopathy, model prediction preceded onset by a median roughly 6.3 months.

The chain employs TRBV4-1 and TRBJ1-6; D unclear. This specimen consisted of peripheral blood mononuclear cells (PBMCs), obtained at new diagnosis, from a patient treated with antithyroid drugs. This receptor was taken from a woman in her twenties or thirties with Graves disease. CDR3 amino acids: CASSQVGNSPLHF. The CDR3 DNA sequence: TGCGCCAGCAGCCAAGTGGGGAATTCACCCCTCCACTTT.